The 7 T cell receptor beta chains below all came from one sample that was sequenced in a study of beta chain features in type 1 diabetes. Expressed TCRB transcripts got sequenced, as all isolated RNA was reverse transcribed. The assay was immunoSEQ multiplex PCR, and TCRdb's table has in-frame clones only and misses some. The table records about 930,000 clones, 17% of them present only once. Sequencing was done on a sample of naive CD4+ T cells from blood. These receptors all come from a woman aged 18-29 years in good health.

J is TRBJ2-1 and V is TRBV7-9; 10 positions agree with TRBD1. This CDR3 contains 17 residues. Per germline, CDR1 SEHNR and CDR2 FQNEAQ (reference sequence). The V segment lost 1 base and the J segment 3 bases; nucleotides outside the gene matches: 6. The CDR3 DNA reads as TGTGCCAGCAGCTTAGGAGAGGGACAGGGGCTCTACAATGAGCAGTTCTTC. Encoded protein: CASSLGEGQGLYNEQFF.

This clone has a handful of counts. The chain links TRBV7-9 to TRBJ2-5; D perhaps matches TRBD2 (5 bases). Germline loops: CDR1 SEHNR, CDR2 FQNEAQ (reference sequence). Trimming left V 2 bases short and J 2 bases short, with 9 bases between. CDR3 length equals 14 residues. In DNA, the CDR3 is TGTGCCAGCAGCTTAAGAGGGCAGCAAGAGACCCAGTACTTC. It encodes CASSLRGQQETQYF. Full variable domain (rest looked up from reference TRBV7-9 and TRBJ2-5): DTGVSQNPRHKITKRGQNVTFRCDPISEHNRLYWYRQTLGQGPEFLTYFQNEAQLEKSRLLSDRFSAERPKGSFSTLEIQRTEQGDSAMYLCASSLRGQQETQYFGPGTRLLVL.

This clone was observed a handful of times. Other nucleotide sequences in the sample specify the same CDR3. As DNA, the CDR3 is TGTGCCAGCAGCTTAGGACTAGCGGGGTACAATGAGCAGTTCTTC. It is translated as CASSLGLAGYNEQFF. This sequence joins TRBV7-3 and TRBJ2-1; 12 positions agree with TRBD2. The CDR3 loop spans 15 amino acids. CDR1 and CDR2 (germline): SGHTA, FQGTGA. V shed 2 bases and J 4 bases; nucleotides not matched to a gene: 0.

This clone was counted only a few times. The sample holds other DNA sequences that translate to the same CDR3. This chain joins TRBV18 and TRBJ1-1; the D is unclear. Germline loops: CDR1 KGHSH, CDR2 LQKENI. This CDR3 is built from 13 residues. Trimming cost V 6 bases and J 1 base, with 9 bases left between them. The CDR3 protein is CASSPHQNTEAFF. The DNA of the CDR3 is TGTGCCAGCTCCCCGCATCAGAACACTGAAGCTTTCTTT. Together with reference TRBV18 and TRBJ1-1, the CDR3 gives the full variable domain: NAGVMQNPRHLVRRRGQEARLRCSPMKGHSHVYWYRQLPEEGLKFMVYLQKENIIDESGMPKERFSAEFPKEGPSILRIQQVVRGDSAAYFCASSPHQNTEAFFGQGTRLTVV.

The chain couples TRBV29-1 to TRBJ1-1; the D is unclear. Germline V gene data show CDR1 as SQVTM and CDR2 as ANQGSEA. Trimming left V 5 bases short and J 3 bases short, with 10 bases between. This CDR3 comprises 12 residues. The CDR3: CSVKSWDTEAFF. In DNA form, the CDR3 reads TGCAGCGTTAAAAGTTGGGACACTGAAGCTTTCTTT.

This clone was found a few times. The chain links TRBV11-3 to TRBJ2-2; D gene uncertain. Deletions cut 4 bases from V and 13 bases from J, with 10 bases between. Germline V gene sequence: CDR1 SGHNT, CDR2 YENEEA. CDR3 size: 11 residues. In DNA, the CDR3 is TGTGCCAGCAGCTCCTCCGGGCCGCTGTTTTTT. The encoded protein is CASSSSGPLFF.

This clone was seen a few times. V and J are TRBV19 and TRBJ2-4, with D maybe TRBD1 (6 bases). The CDR3 has 16 residues. Trimming stripped 5 bases from V and 1 base from J, with 15 bases between. CDR1 is LNHDA, CDR2 SQIVND, per germline (reference sequence). The chain's CDR3 is CASSSQGPGAKNIQYF. The DNA for the CDR3 is TGTGCCAGTAGTTCTCAGGGGCCGGGGGCCAAAAACATTCAGTACTTC.